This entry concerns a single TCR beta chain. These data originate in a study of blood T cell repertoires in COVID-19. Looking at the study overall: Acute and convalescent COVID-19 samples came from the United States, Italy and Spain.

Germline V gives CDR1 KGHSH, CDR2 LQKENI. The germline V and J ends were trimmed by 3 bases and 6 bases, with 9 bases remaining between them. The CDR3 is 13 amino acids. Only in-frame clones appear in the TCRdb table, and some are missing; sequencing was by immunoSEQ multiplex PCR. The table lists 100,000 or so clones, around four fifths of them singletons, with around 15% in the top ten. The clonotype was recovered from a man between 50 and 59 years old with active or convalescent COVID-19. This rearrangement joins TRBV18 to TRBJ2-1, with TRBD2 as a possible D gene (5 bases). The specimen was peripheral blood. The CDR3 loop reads CASSPVTSNEQFF. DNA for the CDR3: TGTGCCAGCTCACCTGTTACTAGCAATGAGCAGTTCTTC.